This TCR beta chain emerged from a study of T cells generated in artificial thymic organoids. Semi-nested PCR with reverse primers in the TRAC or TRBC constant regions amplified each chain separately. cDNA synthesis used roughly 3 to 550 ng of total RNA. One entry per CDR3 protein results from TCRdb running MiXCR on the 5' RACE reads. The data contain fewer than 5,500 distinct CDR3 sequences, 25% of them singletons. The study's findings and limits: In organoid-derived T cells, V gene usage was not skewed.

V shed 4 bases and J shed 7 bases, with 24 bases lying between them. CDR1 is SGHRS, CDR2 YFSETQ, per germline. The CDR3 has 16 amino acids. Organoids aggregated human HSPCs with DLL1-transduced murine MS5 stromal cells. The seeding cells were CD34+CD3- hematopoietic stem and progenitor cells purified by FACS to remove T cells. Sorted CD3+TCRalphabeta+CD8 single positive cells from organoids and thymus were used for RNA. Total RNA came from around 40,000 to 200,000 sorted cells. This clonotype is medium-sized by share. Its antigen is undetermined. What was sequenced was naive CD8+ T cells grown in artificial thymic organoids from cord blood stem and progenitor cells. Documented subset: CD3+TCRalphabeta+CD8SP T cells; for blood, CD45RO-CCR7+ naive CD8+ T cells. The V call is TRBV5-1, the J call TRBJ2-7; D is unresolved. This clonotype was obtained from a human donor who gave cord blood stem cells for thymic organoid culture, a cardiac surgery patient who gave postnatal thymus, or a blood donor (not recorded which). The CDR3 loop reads CASSPLVGLTGDEQYF. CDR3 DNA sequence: TGCGCCAGCAGCCCCCTTGTGGGATTGACCGGAGATGAGCAGTACTTC.